The 20 T cell receptor beta chains reported below all come from one sample, sequenced in a study of cytomegalovirus exposure and HLA in healthy donors. Primers for the PCR totalled 60 Vbeta and 13 Jbeta. TCRdb keeps only in-frame clones here, not all; method: immunoSEQ multiplex PCR. Counted here are 100,000 or so clones, 81% occurring once; the ten biggest clones make up about 5.5%. The material sequenced was PBMCs. These receptors originate from a man aged 35 to 55 in good health and CMV-seropositive.

This chain uses TRBV12-5 with TRBJ1-1; 9 positions match TRBD1. V was pared by 1 base and J by 7 bases, with 4 bases of the junction left unmatched. Germline V gene lookup returns CDR1 LGHNT and CDR2 FRNRAP. The length of the CDR3 is 14 residues. The CDR3 coding sequence is TGTGCTAGTGGTTTGGCAACAGGGGGCCTTGAAGCTTTCTTT. Amino acids: CASGLATGGLEAFF.

The V gene is TRBV19, the J gene TRBJ1-1; D not certain. V was shortened by 5 bases and J by 3 bases, with 10 bases between the two germline ends. Germline V CDR1 and CDR2: LNHDA, SQIVND (reference sequence). This CDR3 has 13 amino acids. The chain's CDR3 is CASSFSADTEAFF. CDR3 sequence (DNA): TGTGCCAGTAGTTTTTCGGCGGACACTGAAGCTTTCTTT.

This clone has more than one count but fewer than ten. V and J are TRBV10-3 and TRBJ2-2; possible D gene TRBD1, 6 bases. V shed 2 bases and J shed 6 bases, with 19 bases lying between them. The CDR3 has 17 amino acids. The germline CDR1 and CDR2 sequences are ENHRY and SYGVKD. The CDR3 DNA reads TGTGCCATCAGTGAGGTTCTACAGGGAGTTGCGCCCGGGGAGCTGTTTTTT. Protein sequence: CAISEVLQGVAPGELFF.

V usage is TRBV30 and J usage is TRBJ2-3; 7 nucleotides match TRBD2. With 4 bases clipped from V and 5 bases from J, the junction kept 6 bases outside the gene matches. In germline, CDR1 is GTSNPN, CDR2 SVGIG (reference sequence). This CDR3 contains 13 residues. This CDR3 is CAWNGGGKDTQYF. The CDR3 bases are TGTGCCTGGAATGGGGGGGGGAAAGATACGCAGTATTTT.

The V and J genes are TRBV18 and TRBJ1-6; weak D call: TRBD1 (6 bases). The germline V gene encodes CDR1 KGHSH and CDR2 LQKENI. The V and J ends lost 3 bases and 8 bases respectively, with 20 bases between them. CDR3 length: 17 amino acids. CDR3 DNA: TGTGCCAGCTCACCGGTTAGGGGGTCGTTGTCGGATTCACCCCTCCACTTT. It specifies CASSPVRGSLSDSPLHF.

In this sample, this clone turned up once. The V call is TRBV30, the J call TRBJ2-7, with 8 nucleotides matching TRBD2. Trimming cost V 3 bases and J 3 bases; bases outside gene matches: 16. Germline CDR1 is GTSNPN and CDR2 is SVGIG (reference sequence). CDR3 length: 17 amino acids. CDR3 loop: CAWSRPPTGGVGYEQYF. CDR3 nucleotide sequence: TGTGCCTGGAGCCGCCCCCCAACGGGAGGGGTAGGCTACGAGCAGTACTTC.

The chain carries TRBV18 and TRBJ2-2, with a possible D match to TRBD1 (6 bases). Germline loops: CDR1 KGHSH, CDR2 LQKENI. The CDR3 runs to 13 residues. V lost 4 bases and J 4 bases, leaving 7 bases between the germline ends. Written as DNA, the CDR3 is TGTGCCAGCTCACAACAGGGCACCGGGGAGCTGTTTTTT. Translation gives CASSQQGTGELFF.

J is TRBJ2-4 and V is TRBV7-2; 7 bases line up with TRBD1. Germline-derived CDR1 and CDR2 are SGHTA and FQGNSA. Losses at the gene ends were 8 bases for V and 0 bases for J; bases not matched to a gene: 10. This CDR3 region has 16 residues. Here the CDR3 DNA reads TGTGCCAGCGGGGGACAGTTGTTACTAGCCAAAAACATTCAGTACTTC. Encoded protein: CASGGQLLLAKNIQYF. Together with reference TRBV7-2 and TRBJ2-4, the CDR3 gives the full variable domain: GAGVSQSPSNKVTEKGKDVELRCDPISGHTALYWYRQSLGQGLEFLIYFQGNSAPDKSGLPSDRFSAERTGGSVSTLTIQRTQQEDSAVYLCASGGQLLLAKNIQYFGAGTRLSVL.

J is TRBJ2-7 and V is TRBV11-2, with 8 bases matching TRBD1. Germline V gene sequence: CDR1 SGHAT, CDR2 FQNNGV. V trimming: 5 bases; J trimming: 5 bases; junction bases outside the gene matches: 11. This CDR3 spans 15 amino acids. The CDR3 nucleotides are TGTGCCAGCAGCGCGCTCCAGGGGGCAGTCGACGAGCAGTACTTC. It encodes CASSALQGAVDEQYF.

This chain links TRBV30 with TRBJ1-2; D may be TRBD1 (6 bases). The CDR3 loop spans 13 amino acids. Germline assignment: CDR1 GTSNPN and CDR2 SVGIG (reference sequence). V was cut by 5 bases and J by 2 bases, with 12 bases left in between. CDR3 sequence reads: CAWWDTYNYGYTF. CDR3 nucleotide sequence: TGTGCCTGGTGGGACACCTACAACTATGGCTACACCTTC.

V usage is TRBV5-1 and J usage is TRBJ1-2; 9 bases line up with TRBD1. Germline loops: CDR1 SGHRS, CDR2 YFSETQ. The CDR3 totals 13 residues. Unmatched junction bases numbered 5, after V lost 5 bases and J lost 6 bases. DNA for the CDR3: TGCGCCAGCAGACAAACAGGGGGCAATGGCTACACCTTC. Translation gives CASRQTGGNGYTF.

The chain recombines TRBV2 with TRBJ2-7, with D possibly matching TRBD2 (6 bases). Looked up from germline, CDR1 is SNHLY and CDR2 is FYNNEI. The V and J ends lost 4 bases and 6 bases respectively, with 13 bases between them. There are 13 residues in the CDR3. The CDR3, as DNA: TGTGCCAGCAGTGGAAATAGCGGTGGCGAGCAGTACTTC. This encodes CASSGNSGGEQYF.

The genes are TRBV27 and TRBJ2-7; D perhaps matches TRBD2 (6 bases). The CDR3 spans 16 residues. Germline V gene sequence: CDR1 MNHEY, CDR2 SMNVEV (reference sequence). Trimming shortened V by 2 bases and J by 1 base, and 15 bases separated the two germline ends. CDR3 DNA sequence: TGTGCCAGCAGTTTAAACGGGGGACTTGGATCCTACGAGCAGTACTTC. Translation gives CASSLNGGLGSYEQYF.

This clone was recorded only once. The V gene is TRBV7-9, the J gene TRBJ1-3, with 8 bases that match TRBD1. The CDR3 runs to 16 residues. The ends lost 5 bases at V and 4 bases at J; junction bases unmatched: 10. Germline V gene data show CDR1 as SEHNR and CDR2 as FQNEAQ (reference sequence). CDR3 loop: CASSLTRDRSGNTIYF. CDR3 nucleotides: TGTGCCAGCAGCCTTACCCGGGACAGGTCAGGAAACACCATATATTTT.

The rearrangement links TRBV19 to TRBJ2-2, with D tentatively TRBD1 (6 bases). The CDR3 runs to 15 residues. Germline CDR1 is LNHDA and CDR2 is SQIVND (reference sequence). Trimming took 5 bases from V and 1 from J, leaving 11 bases between them. The CDR3: CASSYGTRNTGELFF. For the CDR3, the DNA is TGTGCCAGTAGTTATGGGACACGGAACACCGGGGAGCTGTTTTTT.

The J gene is TRBJ2-2, the V gene TRBV7-9; D is perhaps TRBD2 (6 bases). CDR1 and CDR2 from the germline V gene are SEHNR and FQNEAQ (reference sequence). This CDR3 has 15 residues. V lost 1 base, J lost 5 bases, and 11 bases lay in between. The CDR3 loop reads CASSLGLATTGELFF. The CDR3 region has the DNA TGTGCCAGCAGCTTAGGTCTAGCGACGACCGGGGAGCTGTTTTTT.

This clone turned up a few times. The chain combines TRBV6-6 with TRBJ2-7; tentative D call: TRBD2 (5 bases). From germline, CDR1 is MNHNY and CDR2 SVGAGI (reference sequence). V lost 0 bases to trimming and J lost 2 bases, with 11 bases between them. The CDR3 totals 15 residues. As DNA, the CDR3 is TGTGCCAGCAGTTACTCCCGGGGTGCGACCTACGAGCAGTACTTC. Translating it yields CASSYSRGATYEQYF.

Notes on this clone: One end of the junction is discordant with germline, which a read error may explain. The gene calls are TRBV27 and TRBJ2-5; 8 nucleotides line up with TRBD2. The germline gives CDR1 MNHEY, CDR2 SMNVEV (reference sequence). The CDR3 loop spans 15 amino acids. CDR3 DNA sequence: TGTGCCAGCAGTTTTTCGGGGGGGCACCAGGAGACCCAGTACTTC. It translates to CASSFSGGHQETQYF.

J is TRBJ2-7 and V is TRBV27; TRBD2 might be the D (6 bases). Germline CDR1 MNHEY, CDR2 SMNVEV (reference sequence). The V end lost 2 bases, the J end lost 2 bases, and 13 bases lay between the germline ends. The CDR3 runs to 15 residues. As DNA, the CDR3 is TGTGCCAGCAGTTTAGGGACTCTACCCACCTACGAGCAGTACTTC. Its protein product is CASSLGTLPTYEQYF.

The chain links TRBV28 to TRBJ1-4; 12 nucleotides align to TRBD1. The CDR3 sequence is 16 residues long. With 2 bases clipped from V and 7 bases from J, the junction kept 5 bases outside the gene matches. CDR1 and CDR2 (germline): MDHEN, SYDVKM. The CDR3 nucleotides are TGTGCCAGCAGTTTAGAGGGACAGGGGGCTAGTGAAAAACTGTTTTTT. It codes for CASSLEGQGASEKLFF.